The 26 T cell receptor beta chains listed next were all sequenced from one sample in a study of T cells in narcolepsy. Clones were read by immunoSEQ multiplex PCR, and TCRdb kept only the in-frame ones, dropping some. Here the sample spans approximately 25,000 clones, about four fifths being singletons. Sample: memory (CD45RA-) CD4+ T cells from blood. The receptor set was obtained from a human donor in good health.

This chain joins TRBV19 and TRBJ2-5, with D possibly being TRBD1 or TRBD2 (5 bases each). The CDR3 is made up of 15 amino acids. Trimming cost V 3 bases and J 4 bases, with 15 bases left between them. Germline lookup yields CDR1 LNHDA and CDR2 SQIVND (reference sequence). CDR3: CASSIGGMGRETQYF. The DNA for the CDR3 is TGTGCCAGTAGTATTGGGGGAATGGGGCGAGAGACCCAGTACTTC.

The chain couples TRBV5-1 to TRBJ2-5; the match to TRBD2 covers 7 bases. The CDR3 contains 15 residues. J was trimmed by 0 bases and V by 1 base; bases with no gene match: 3. Per germline, CDR1 SGHRS and CDR2 YFSETQ. The CDR3 sequence: CASSLSGTYQETQYF. The CDR3 DNA follows: TGCGCCAGCAGCTTGAGCGGGACCTACCAAGAGACCCAGTACTTC. The whole variable domain, remainder taken from reference TRBV5-1 and TRBJ2-5, is KAGVTQTPRYLIKTRGQQVTLSCSPISGHRSVSWYQQTPGQGLQFLFEYFSETQRNKGNFPGRFSGRQFSNSRSEMNVSTLELGDSALYLCASSLSGTYQETQYFGPGTRLLVL.

This chain's CDR3 is CAIRTSASTDTQYF. The CDR3 nucleotides are TGTGCCATCAGGACTAGCGCCTCCACAGATACGCAGTATTTT. This chain links TRBV10-3 with TRBJ2-3, with 8 bases matching TRBD2. Germline CDR1 ENHRY, CDR2 SYGVKD. V shed 6 bases, J shed 2 bases, and the junction held 4 bases outside the gene matches. The CDR3 totals 14 residues.

This chain uses TRBV27 with TRBJ1-5; D is unclear. This CDR3 contains 14 residues. In germline, CDR1 is MNHEY, CDR2 SMNVEV (reference sequence). With 5 bases removed from V and 3 bases from J, the gap between germline ends came to 11 bases. As DNA, the CDR3 is TGTGCCAGCAGTAAGGACGGAACCAATCAGCCCCAGCATTTT. It encodes CASSKDGTNQPQHF.

The V gene is TRBV28, the J gene TRBJ2-7, with D perhaps matching TRBD2 (6 bases). V was trimmed by 6 bases and J by 6 bases, leaving 18 bases between them. This CDR3 is built from 14 residues. CDR1 is MDHEN, CDR2 SYDVKM, per germline. The CDR3 sequence: CASRSEGKRGEQYF. As DNA, the CDR3 is TGTGCCAGCAGGTCGGAGGGAAAGAGAGGCGAGCAGTACTTC.

This chain joins TRBV2 and TRBJ1-4, with TRBD1 matching over 7 bases. Germline trimming cut 5 bases from V and 8 bases from J; bases unmatched to any gene: 5. The CDR3 totals 13 residues. Germline V lookup: CDR1 SNHLY, CDR2 FYNNEI. As DNA, the CDR3 is TGTGCCAGCAGTTGGAGGGACAGCGAAAAACTGTTTTTT. As protein: CASSWRDSEKLFF.

This clone showed up just a few times. The V call is TRBV27, the J call TRBJ1-1, with D uncertain. The CDR3 is 13 residues long. The germline V and J ends were trimmed by 8 bases and 4 bases, with 14 bases remaining between them. CDR1 and CDR2 from the germline V gene are MNHEY and SMNVEV (reference sequence). The CDR3 loop reads CASVKWDSTEAFF. CDR3 nucleotide sequence: TGTGCCAGCGTAAAATGGGATAGCACTGAAGCTTTCTTT.

The CDR3 DNA sequence: TGCAGCGTGTATTCAGGGGACTATGGCTACACCTTC. Translating it yields CSVYSGDYGYTF. This sequence joins TRBV29-1 and TRBJ1-2; possibly TRBD1 for D (6 bases). The germline CDR1 and CDR2 sequences are SQVTM and ANQGSEA. CDR3 size: 12 residues. With 6 bases removed from V and 3 bases from J, the gap between germline ends came to 11 bases.

This clone was seen only once. The J gene is TRBJ2-3, the V gene TRBV20-1; D not certain. This CDR3 comprises 11 residues. The germline V and J ends were trimmed by 5 bases and 4 bases, with 7 bases remaining between them. Per germline, CDR1 DFQATT and CDR2 SNEGSKA (reference sequence). The CDR3 protein is CSAHRADTQYF. The CDR3 DNA reads TGCAGTGCTCATAGGGCAGATACGCAGTATTTT.

The chain uses TRBV5-5 and TRBJ2-2; D gene unclear. The CDR3 totals 16 residues. Between the trimmed V and J ends, which lost 4 bases and 2 bases, there was a span of 15 bases. CDR1 and CDR2 (germline): SGHKS, YYEKEE (reference sequence). CDR3: CASSNQALGNTGELFF. CDR3 in DNA: TGTGCCAGCAGCAACCAGGCCCTTGGCAACACCGGGGAGCTGTTTTTT.

The V gene is TRBV30, the J gene TRBJ1-1; D gene uncertain. CDR3 length equals 13 residues. Germline CDR1 reads GTSNPN; CDR2 reads SVGIG (reference sequence). Trimming stripped 3 bases from V and 1 base from J, with 9 bases between. The CDR3 nucleotides are TGTGCCTGGAGATGGCAGCCGAACACTGAAGCTTTCTTT. This sequence encodes CAWRWQPNTEAFF. Full variable domain (remainder filled in from reference TRBV30 and TRBJ1-1): SQTIHQWPATLVQPVGSPLSLECTVEGTSNPNLYWYRQAAGRGLQLLFYSVGIGQISSEVPQNLSASRPQDRQFILSSKKLLLSDSGFYLCAWRWQPNTEAFFGQGTRLTVV.

The chain carries TRBV6-5 and TRBJ1-1; the D is unclear. Trimming removed 5 bases from V and 1 base from J, with 11 bases in between. The CDR3 runs 14 residues. Germline V lookup: CDR1 MNHEY, CDR2 SVGAGI. The CDR3 bases are TGTGCCAGCAGTGGGCCCAACAGGAACACTGAAGCTTTCTTT. Protein sequence: CASSGPNRNTEAFF.

This clone was seen more than once but under ten times. The V call is TRBV5-6, the J call TRBJ1-6; no clear D. Per the germline V gene, CDR1 is SGHDT and CDR2 is YYEEEE. The CDR3 length is 16 residues. Trimming cost V 4 bases and J 4 bases, with 15 bases left between them. CDR3 sequence (DNA): TGTGCCAGCAGCAAGCGGAGGGATTGGTATAATTCACCCCTCCACTTT. Translated, it gives CASSKRRDWYNSPLHF.

This chain connects TRBV18 to TRBJ1-1; D is unclear. The CDR3 totals 13 residues. Germline V gene data show CDR1 as KGHSH and CDR2 as LQKENI. V lost 4 bases to trimming and J lost 1 base, with 7 bases between them. The CDR3 DNA reads TGTGCCAGCTCACAGTGGGAGAACACTGAAGCTTTCTTT. Translating gives CASSQWENTEAFF.

J is TRBJ1-2 and V is TRBV27; 9 bases are shared with TRBD1. The J segment lost 8 bases and the V segment lost 1 base, leaving 14 bases of the junction unmatched. Per germline, CDR1 MNHEY and CDR2 SMNVEV (reference sequence). The CDR3 sequence is 17 residues long. Written as DNA, the CDR3 is TGTGCCAGCAGTTTATACGGCCCCCGGGACAGGGTATGGGGCTACACCTTC. Its translation: CASSLYGPRDRVWGYTF.

The gene calls are TRBV10-3 and TRBJ2-1, with TRBD2 matching over 16 bases. CDR3 length equals 18 residues. V gave up 8 bases and J gave up 9 bases; unmatched junction bases: 16. CDR1 and CDR2 from the germline V gene are ENHRY and SYGVKD. CDR3 region: CAIRPGLAGGPVGSEQFF. The CDR3 DNA reads as TGTGCCATCCGCCCGGGACTAGCGGGAGGGCCCGTAGGTAGTGAGCAGTTCTTC.

This chain connects TRBV10-2 to TRBJ2-5, with D unclear. V lost 5 bases and J lost 5, with 9 bases in between. Germline V gives CDR1 WSHSY, CDR2 SAAADI. CDR3 length: 12 residues. Here the CDR3 reads CASSYNGETQYF. CDR3 in DNA: TGCGCCAGCAGTTATAATGGGGAGACCCAGTACTTC.

This chain links TRBV5-1 with TRBJ1-1, with D possibly matching TRBD1 (6 bases). This CDR3 is 15 amino acids long. CDR1 SGHRS and CDR2 YFSETQ come from the germline V gene. V lost 2 bases and J 1 base, leaving 12 bases between the germline ends. CDR3 residues: CASSLYRTANTEAFF. CDR3 coding DNA: TGCGCCAGCAGCTTATATCGGACAGCGAACACTGAAGCTTTCTTT.

The rearrangement joins TRBV7-9 to TRBJ2-7; 10 bases map to TRBD1. Germline assignment: CDR1 SEHNR and CDR2 FQNEAQ (reference sequence). This CDR3 spans 16 amino acids. V trimming: 3 bases; J trimming: 2 bases; junction bases outside the gene matches: 7. The CDR3 nucleotides are TGTGCCAGCAGCTTTGGACAGGGGGGCCGGACCTACGAGCAGTACTTC. This sequence encodes CASSFGQGGRTYEQYF.

The V and J genes are TRBV9 and TRBJ1-6; possibly TRBD1 for D (5 bases). V gave up 0 bases and J gave up 9 bases, with 10 bases separating them. CDR1 is SGDLS and CDR2 is YYNGEE in the germline V gene. The CDR3 has 14 residues. The CDR3 DNA is TGTGCCAGCAGCGTAGGGGGGGTCAGTTCACCCCTCCACTTT. Translated: CASSVGGVSSPLHF.

The chain is built from TRBV28 and TRBJ2-7; 14 bases are shared with TRBD2. V was pared by 4 bases and J by 3 bases, with 8 bases of the junction left unmatched. The germline V gene encodes CDR1 MDHEN and CDR2 SYDVKM. This CDR3 is built from 17 residues. CDR3 coding DNA: TGTGCCAGCAGTTACGCCCAGGGACTAGCGGGAGACTACGAGCAGTACTTC. The encoded protein is CASSYAQGLAGDYEQYF.

This chain links TRBV28 with TRBJ1-2; D call uncertain. Germline V gene data show CDR1 as MDHEN and CDR2 as SYDVKM. The CDR3 extends over 13 amino acids. Trimming removed 4 bases at V and 8 bases at J, with 14 bases between. The CDR3 loop reads CASSYGRRNGYTF. The CDR3 coding sequence is TGTGCCAGCAGTTATGGACGAAGGAACGGCTACACCTTC.

The chain has TRBV6-1 and TRBJ1-4; 9 bases agree with TRBD1. J lost 8 bases, V lost 0 bases, and 7 bases had no gene match. Germline-derived CDR1 and CDR2 are MNHNS and SASEGT. The length of the CDR3 is 16 residues. CDR3 loop: CASSEALGTGNEKLFF. The CDR3 DNA reads as TGTGCCAGCAGTGAAGCGCTTGGGACAGGGAACGAAAAACTGTTTTTT.

The J gene is TRBJ2-7, the V gene TRBV19; 7 bases fit TRBD2. Germline V gives CDR1 LNHDA, CDR2 SQIVND (reference sequence). This CDR3 spans 15 amino acids. After removal of 3 bases from V and 3 bases from J, the junction contained 8 bases not matched to a gene. DNA for the CDR3: TGTGCCAGTAGTATTAGTTTCGGGGGGAGCTACGAGCAGTACTTC. Protein sequence: CASSISFGGSYEQYF.

The chain has TRBV5-6 and TRBJ2-5, with TRBD2 as a possible D gene (6 bases). CDR1 is SGHDT and CDR2 is YYEEEE in the germline V gene. The CDR3 has 15 amino acids. Trimming pared 4 bases from V and 0 bases from J, leaving 13 bases between. For the CDR3, the DNA is TGTGCCAGCAGCCCGGGACTGGGCTACCAAGAGACCCAGTACTTC. Protein product: CASSPGLGYQETQYF.

This CDR3 reads CASSGSNYGYTF. CDR3 bases: TGTGCCAGCAGCGGCTCGAACTATGGCTACACCTTC. The chain recombines TRBV2 with TRBJ1-2, with D hard to call. Trimming shortened V by 6 bases and J by 2 bases, and 7 bases separated the two germline ends. CDR3 size: 12 residues. CDR1 is SNHLY, CDR2 FYNNEI, per germline.